This TCR beta chain was sequenced for a study of early T cells in non-severe SARS-CoV-2 infection. TCRdb reanalysed the 5' RACE reads using MiXCR and keeps one entry per CDR3 protein. Of around 58,000 distinct CDR3 sequences listed, about 15% are singletons. The sample holds a few counts of this clonotype. This receptor was taken from an adult who was a healthcare worker with PCR-confirmed SARS-CoV-2 infection or an uninfected control (not recorded which). The source was whole blood, collected at baseline.

CDR3 nucleotide sequence: TGTGCCAGCAGTTCAGACAGGGAAGAGACCCAGTACTTC. Its translation: CASSSDREETQYF. The chain is built from TRBV11-3 and TRBJ2-5; 7 nucleotides line up with TRBD1. This CDR3 spans 13 amino acids. V shed 6 bases, J shed 3 bases, and the junction held 4 bases outside the gene matches. The germline V gene encodes CDR1 SGHNT and CDR2 YENEEA.